These 27 T cell receptor beta chains originate from one sample sequenced in a study of cytomegalovirus exposure and HLA in healthy donors. PCR was performed using 60 Vbeta and 13 Jbeta primers. Libraries were prepared by immunoSEQ multiplex PCR; TCRdb keeps only in-frame clonotypes and omits some of them. The table has approximately 130,000 clones, 79% seen once. Sequencing was carried out using PBMCs. The receptor source for this set is a male donor in good health and CMV-seronegative.

V and J are TRBV5-1 and TRBJ1-3, with 7 bases identical to TRBD1. Germline V CDR1 and CDR2: SGHRS, YFSETQ. The V and J ends lost 1 base and 0 bases, in that order; junction bases with no gene match: 1. This CDR3 is 15 amino acids long. The CDR3, as DNA: TGCGCCAGCAGCTTGACAGGGGCCTCTGGAAACACCATATATTTT. Protein product: CASSLTGASGNTIYF.

This clone came up once. The CDR3 nucleotides are TGTGCCAGCAGCGTGGGGGAGGACTATGGCTACACCTTC. Amino acids: CASSVGEDYGYTF. V is TRBV9 and J is TRBJ1-2; possibly TRBD1 for D (5 bases). The CDR3 has 13 amino acids. CDR1 SGDLS and CDR2 YYNGEE come from the germline V gene. Trimming pared 2 bases from V and 3 bases from J, leaving 8 bases between.

The chain is built from TRBV28 and TRBJ2-6, with 11 bases aligning to TRBD1. The CDR3 runs to 18 residues. The germline CDR1 and CDR2 sequences are MDHEN and SYDVKM. The V gene end was trimmed by 3 bases and the J gene end by 2 bases; junction bases not matched to a gene: 6. The CDR3 nucleotides read TGTGCCAGCAGTTTGGACAGGGGGCTCCAACCTGGGGCCAACGTCCTGACTTTC. Protein sequence: CASSLDRGLQPGANVLTF.

The chain couples TRBV6-5 to TRBJ1-5; TRBD1 matches at 7 bases. The CDR3 has 15 amino acids. Germline CDR1 reads MNHEY; CDR2 reads SVGAGI. Trimming at V came to 5 bases and at J to 6 bases, leaving 10 bases not matched to a gene. CDR3 region: CASSLYRGTAQPQHF. The CDR3 coding sequence is TGTGCCAGCAGTCTTTACAGGGGAACGGCTCAGCCCCAGCATTTT.

The chain couples TRBV6-5 to TRBJ1-4; TRBD1 aligns across 10 bases. There are 15 residues in the CDR3. Per the germline V gene, CDR1 is MNHEY and CDR2 is SVGAGI. V shed 2 bases, J shed 7 bases, and the junction held 4 bases outside the gene matches. CDR3 nucleotide sequence: TGTGCCAGCAGTTACCTGACAGGGGGCCCTGAAAAACTGTTTTTT. This encodes CASSYLTGGPEKLFF.

J is TRBJ1-5 and V is TRBV4-3; no clear D gene. V lost 2 bases and J lost 6, with 8 bases in between. Germline CDR1 reads LGHNA; CDR2 reads YSLEER. The CDR3 totals 13 residues. The CDR3 loop reads CASSQSWSQPQHF. The CDR3 DNA follows: TGCGCCAGCAGCCAATCATGGAGTCAGCCCCAGCATTTT.

V gene TRBV19 combines with J gene TRBJ1-4; possibly TRBD1 for D (5 bases). This CDR3 is built from 15 residues. From germline, CDR1 is LNHDA and CDR2 SQIVND (reference sequence). The ends were cut back, 3 bases at V and 7 bases at J, with 15 bases in the middle. CDR3 nucleotides: TGTGCCAGTAGTATTTTCGGGGGACGCGGTGAAAAACTGTTTTTT. Translating gives CASSIFGGRGEKLFF.

Only a few counts were recorded for this clone. J is TRBJ1-1 and V is TRBV6-6, with D unresolved. The V and J ends lost 6 bases and 4 bases respectively, with 12 bases between them. There are 13 residues in the CDR3. Germline lookup yields CDR1 MNHNY and CDR2 SVGAGI (reference sequence). CDR3 residues: CASSFNGGTEAFF. The CDR3 DNA is TGTGCCAGCAGCTTTAACGGAGGCACTGAAGCTTTCTTT.

Note on this clone: The junction and the germline gene differ at one end; a read error may be behind it. The rearrangement uses TRBV13 and TRBJ2-5; possibly TRBD1 for D (5 bases). The CDR3 has 14 amino acids. CDR1 is PRHDT and CDR2 is FYEKMQ in the germline V gene (reference sequence). CDR3 nucleotides: TGTGCCAGCAGCCTAGGGGCAGGGCGCGAGACCCAGTACTTC. Protein sequence: CASSLGAGRETQYF.

The genes are TRBV10-3 and TRBJ2-3; 9 bases match TRBD1. The CDR3 length is 17 residues. Per the germline V gene, CDR1 is ENHRY and CDR2 is SYGVKD. V was pared by 8 bases and J by 4 bases, with 16 bases of the junction left unmatched. CDR3 amino acids: CAISPGQGLKAPDTQYF. In nucleotides, the CDR3 is TGTGCCATCTCCCCGGGACAGGGTCTCAAGGCCCCAGATACGCAGTATTTT.

The chain carries TRBV18 and TRBJ1-4; 12 nucleotides line up with TRBD1. Germline CDR1 is KGHSH and CDR2 is LQKENI. This CDR3 has 16 amino acids. V lost 5 bases to trimming and J lost 5 bases; unmatched junction nucleotides: 6. CDR3 coding DNA: TGTGCCAGCTCAACGGGACAGGGGGCGCGGAATGAAAAACTGTTTTTT. Translation: CASSTGQGARNEKLFF.

The chain uses TRBV5-1 and TRBJ2-2; 7 bases agree with TRBD1. CDR3 length equals 14 residues. With 4 bases clipped from V and 3 bases from J, the junction kept 3 bases outside the gene matches. In germline, CDR1 is SGHRS, CDR2 YFSETQ. CDR3 residues: CASSIQGDTGELFF. The CDR3 bases are TGCGCCAGCAGCATTCAGGGGGACACCGGGGAGCTGTTTTTT.

This chain joins TRBV30 and TRBJ2-5; maybe TRBD2 (6 bases). CDR3 size: 12 residues. CDR1 and CDR2 (germline): GTSNPN, SVGIG (reference sequence). V shed 1 base and J shed 10 bases, with 13 bases lying between them. CDR3 in amino acids: CAWSAESGDQYF. In DNA, the CDR3 is TGTGCCTGGAGTGCCGAATCGGGGGACCAGTACTTC.

This rearrangement joins TRBV11-2 to TRBJ2-5; possibly TRBD1 for D (6 bases). The CDR3 is made up of 17 amino acids. Deletions cut 5 bases from V and 5 bases from J, with 24 bases between. Germline V gene sequence: CDR1 SGHAT, CDR2 FQNNGV. The CDR3 region is CASSLLVWGQVRETQYF. In nucleotides, the CDR3 is TGTGCCAGCAGCCTTTTGGTGTGGGGACAAGTCAGGGAGACCCAGTACTTC.

The rearrangement joins TRBV19 to TRBJ1-1; 9 bases agree with TRBD1. The trim removed 4 bases at V and 2 bases at J, leaving 5 bases unmatched. The CDR3 has 15 residues. Germline-derived CDR1 and CDR2 are LNHDA and SQIVND (reference sequence). As DNA, the CDR3 is TGTGCCAGTAGTACCACAGGGGGCGCAAACACTGAAGCTTTCTTT. Its protein is CASSTTGGANTEAFF.

The V gene is TRBV7-9, the J gene TRBJ1-6; 8 bases map to TRBD1. CDR1 and CDR2 (germline): SEHNR, FQNEAQ (reference sequence). Losses at the gene ends were 4 bases for V and 6 bases for J; bases not matched to a gene: 2. This CDR3 contains 14 residues. CDR3 nucleotide sequence: TGTGCCAGCAGCTCTGGACAGGGTAATTCACCCCTCCACTTT. As protein: CASSSGQGNSPLHF.

The chain is built from TRBV4-1 and TRBJ2-1, with 10 bases fitting TRBD2. Germline V gene lookup returns CDR1 MGHRA and CDR2 YSYEKL. V was clipped by 1 base and J by 4 bases; unmatched bases: 4. The CDR3 consists of 16 residues. The CDR3 DNA reads TGCGCCAGCAGCCAAGTTAGCGGGGGGTTATACAATGAGCAGTTCTTC. The encoded protein is CASSQVSGGLYNEQFF.

This clone came up once. V usage is TRBV10-3 and J usage is TRBJ2-1; TRBD2 aligns across 9 bases. This CDR3 contains 16 residues. V gave up 2 bases and J gave up 4 bases; unmatched junction bases: 6. Germline V gene data show CDR1 as ENHRY and CDR2 as SYGVKD. This CDR3 is CAISEQSGGPYNEQFF. The CDR3 coding sequence is TGTGCCATCAGTGAGCAGAGCGGGGGGCCTTACAATGAGCAGTTCTTC.

This rearrangement joins TRBV4-3 to TRBJ1-2; TRBD1 is a possible D gene (5 bases). This CDR3 region has 14 residues. The germline gives CDR1 LGHNA, CDR2 YSLEER. The V end was cut by 4 bases, the J end by 2 bases, with 11 bases between. The DNA of the CDR3 is TGCGCCAGCAGCCCCCTGGGGCAGAACTATGGCTACACCTTC. This encodes CASSPLGQNYGYTF.

This clone was counted between two and nine times. The J gene is TRBJ2-3, the V gene TRBV2; possible D gene TRBD2, 6 bases. This CDR3 is built from 14 residues. The V and J ends lost 5 bases and 2 bases respectively, with 11 bases between them. CDR1 is SNHLY and CDR2 is FYNNEI in the germline V gene. Written as DNA, the CDR3 is TGTGCCAGCAGTAGGGACTTGTCCACAGATACGCAGTATTTT. This gives the protein CASSRDLSTDTQYF. Full variable domain (rest looked up from reference TRBV2 and TRBJ2-3): EPEVTQTPSHQVTQMGQEVILRCVPISNHLYFYWYRQILGQKVEFLVSFYNNEISEKSEIFDDQFSVERPDGSNFTLKIRSTKLEDSAMYFCASSRDLSTDTQYFGPGTRLTVL.

The V and J genes are TRBV7-2 and TRBJ2-5; 13 positions agree with TRBD2. The CDR3 spans 16 residues. V gave up 1 base and J gave up 3 bases; unmatched junction bases: 2. Germline CDR1 and CDR2: SGHTA and FQGNSA. The CDR3 protein is CASSLGGLAGKETQYF. The DNA of the CDR3 is TGTGCCAGCAGCTTAGGGGGACTAGCGGGGAAAGAGACCCAGTACTTC.

This sequence joins TRBV18 and TRBJ2-1; the D gene is possibly TRBD2 (5 bases). The CDR3 runs 14 residues. The germline V gene has CDR1 KGHSH and CDR2 LQKENI. Deletions cut 0 bases from V and 6 bases from J, with 9 bases between. The CDR3 region is CASSPPASSNEQFF. The CDR3 nucleotides read TGTGCCAGCTCACCACCGGCTAGCTCCAATGAGCAGTTCTTC.

This clone has just a few counts. The rearrangement links TRBV15 to TRBJ1-5; TRBD1 agrees at 7 bases. Germline CDR1 reads LNHNV; CDR2 reads YYDKDF (reference sequence). The CDR3 is 14 residues long. Losses at the gene ends were 1 base for V and 7 bases for J; bases not matched to a gene: 4. DNA of the CDR3: TGTGCCACCAGCAGAGCCGACAGGGAGCAGCCCCAGCATTTT. Protein sequence: CATSRADREQPQHF. Variable domain in full (rest from reference TRBV15 and TRBJ1-5): DAMVIQNPRYQVTQFGKPVTLSCSQTLNHNVMYWYQQKSSQAPKLLFHYYDKDFNNEADTPDNFQSRRPNTSFCFLDIRSPGLGDTAMYLCATSRADREQPQHFGDGTRLSIL.

Only a few counts were recorded for this clone. The V gene is TRBV14, the J gene TRBJ1-4, with D tentatively TRBD1 (6 bases). Germline assignment: CDR1 SGHDN and CDR2 FVKESK. Trimming cost V 1 base and J 8 bases, with 14 bases left between them. The CDR3 spans 15 residues. In DNA, the CDR3 is TGTGCCAGCAGCCAAGTGATACAGGGTGGGGAAAAACTGTTTTTT. As protein: CASSQVIQGGEKLFF.

J is TRBJ2-3 and V is TRBV10-3, with 12 bases that match TRBD2. V was clipped by 6 bases and J by 3 bases; unmatched bases: 4. From germline, CDR1 is ENHRY and CDR2 SYGVKD. This CDR3 has 15 amino acids. The CDR3 nucleotides read TGTGCCATCAGCCCGACTAGCGGGGGTACAGATACGCAGTATTTT. Its protein is CAISPTSGGTDTQYF.

The chain has TRBV6-6 and TRBJ2-5; TRBD1 agrees at 9 bases. Germline V CDR1 and CDR2: MNHNY, SVGAGI (reference sequence). With V trimmed by 2 bases and J by 5 bases, 3 bases remained unmatched. This CDR3 has 14 amino acids. Here the CDR3 reads CASSYGTGKETQYF. As DNA, the CDR3 is TGTGCCAGCAGTTACGGGACAGGGAAGGAGACCCAGTACTTC.

This chain connects TRBV7-3 to TRBJ2-2, with 8 bases identical to TRBD2. Unmatched junction bases numbered 7, after V lost 2 bases and J lost 8 bases. Per the germline V gene, CDR1 is SGHTA and CDR2 is FQGTGA. The CDR3 loop spans 15 amino acids. CDR3 DNA: TGTGCCAGCAGCTTAGCGGGGGGCCTAGCAGGGGAGCTGTTTTTT. Translation gives CASSLAGGLAGELFF. The whole variable domain, remainder taken from reference TRBV7-3 and TRBJ2-2, is GAGVSQTPSNKVTEKGKYVELRCDPISGHTALYWYRQSLGQGPEFLIYFQGTGAADDSGLPNDRFFAVRPEGSVSTLKIQRTERGDSAVYLCASSLAGGLAGELFFGEGSRLTVL.